Below, 19 T cell receptor beta chains from the same sample are listed, as sequenced in a study of Ad26.COV2.S vaccination and SARS-CoV-2 variants. Treatment defined: 15 to 20 received Ad26.COV2.S at low or high dose, single or two shots; a few received placebo; per-sample allocation not given. Day 63 after the first vaccine or placebo injection was the time point for sampling. The method was immunoSEQ multiplex PCR; TCRdb's version includes in-frame clones alone and lacks a portion of them. The profile shows hundreds of thousands of clones, approximately 90% of them singletons. The sequencing used peripheral blood, collected in a trial of Ad26.COV2.S vaccine versus placebo. Receptor source: a person aged 18 to 65 who received the Ad26.COV2.S COVID-19 vaccine or a placebo.

This chain joins TRBV27 and TRBJ1-2, with D tentatively TRBD1 (6 bases). CDR1 is MNHEY, CDR2 SMNVEV, per germline (reference sequence). The CDR3 has 14 amino acids. V lost 5 bases and J 4 bases, leaving 14 bases between the germline ends. The CDR3: CASSIRQDRYGYTF. CDR3 bases: TGTGCCAGCAGTATCAGACAGGATCGCTATGGCTACACCTTC.

This chain links TRBV9 with TRBJ2-3; 8 nucleotides align to TRBD2. V shed 0 bases, J shed 0 bases, and the junction held 0 bases outside the gene matches. The CDR3 contains 15 residues. Germline-derived CDR1 and CDR2 are SGDLS and YYNGEE. CDR3 amino acids: CASSVASGSTDTQYF. The CDR3 DNA follows: TGTGCCAGCAGCGTAGCTAGCGGGAGCACAGATACGCAGTATTTT.

The rearrangement joins TRBV5-1 to TRBJ2-5, with 9 positions matching TRBD2. This CDR3 region has 18 residues. V was clipped by 0 bases and J by 2 bases; unmatched bases: 11. Germline CDR1 reads SGHRS; CDR2 reads YFSETQ. The CDR3: CASSLARGGGRAQETQYF. The CDR3 coding sequence is TGCGCCAGCAGCTTGGCCCGCGGGGGGGGCAGGGCGCAAGAGACCCAGTACTTC.

V usage is TRBV30 and J usage is TRBJ1-3; no reliable D call. The CDR3 is 12 amino acids. Germline values: CDR1 GTSNPN, CDR2 SVGIG (reference sequence). Trimming stripped 3 bases from V and 8 bases from J, with 11 bases between. The CDR3 DNA sequence: TGTGCCTGGAGATCCAGCGGAGACACCATATATTTT. Protein product: CAWRSSGDTIYF.

The rearrangement links TRBV15 to TRBJ2-7, with no clear D. There are 16 residues in the CDR3. The V gene lost 2 bases and the J gene lost 0 bases, with 14 bases spanning the gap. Germline CDR1 reads LNHNV; CDR2 reads YYDKDF (reference sequence). CDR3 nucleotides: TGTGCCACCAGCAGACAAGCGACCGTCACCTCCTACGAGCAGTACTTC. Translation: CATSRQATVTSYEQYF.

The chain is built from TRBV5-6 and TRBJ2-6; D ambiguous. Trimming took off 0 bases at V and 3 bases at J, with 7 bases between the two ends. The CDR3 consists of 15 residues. Germline values: CDR1 SGHDT, CDR2 YYEEEE. This chain's CDR3 is CASSLVSVGANVLTF. DNA for the CDR3: TGTGCCAGCAGCTTGGTGTCGGTTGGGGCCAACGTCCTGACTTTC. Using reference TRBV5-6 and TRBJ2-6 for the parts outside the CDR3, the full variable domain is DAGVTQSPTHLIKTRGQQVTLRCSPKSGHDTVSWYQQALGQGPQFIFQYYEEEERQRGNFPDRFSGHQFPNYSSELNVNALLLGDSALYLCASSLVSVGANVLTFGAGSRLTVL.

The chain uses TRBV5-5 and TRBJ1-2; TRBD1 matches 7 bases. The CDR3 has 17 amino acids. Looked up from germline, CDR1 is SGHKS and CDR2 is YYEKEE (reference sequence). J lost 3 bases, V lost 4 bases, and 15 bases had no gene match. CDR3 sequence (DNA): TGTGCCAGCAGCCGGACACCCGGGCCAGGGGGGGACTATGGCTACACCTTC. Encoded protein: CASSRTPGPGGDYGYTF.

J is TRBJ2-1 and V is TRBV19; D is uncertain. The V gene's germline CDR1 is LNHDA and CDR2 SQIVND (reference sequence). The CDR3 is 18 residues long. V was clipped by 2 bases and J by 0 bases, with 17 bases between them. Written as DNA, the CDR3 is TGTGCCAGTAGTATAAGAATTAGGGCCCTGGACTCCTACAATGAGCAGTTCTTC. Protein sequence: CASSIRIRALDSYNEQFF.

The rearrangement links TRBV27 to TRBJ2-4; 9 bases are shared with TRBD1. The germline V gene encodes CDR1 MNHEY and CDR2 SMNVEV (reference sequence). CDR3 length equals 16 residues. V shed 7 bases, J shed 5 bases, and the junction held 12 bases outside the gene matches. CDR3 region: CASTQTGTGSQNIQYF. CDR3 in DNA: TGTGCCAGCACCCAAACCGGGACAGGGTCACAAAACATTCAGTACTTC.

The chain has TRBV19 and TRBJ1-5; 7 bases match TRBD1. V dropped 6 bases and J dropped 1; count of bases not matched to a gene: 9. The germline V gene encodes CDR1 LNHDA and CDR2 SQIVND (reference sequence). The CDR3 totals 16 residues. CDR3 in amino acids: CASRRRGTESNQPQHF. The CDR3 DNA follows: TGTGCCAGTAGACGAAGGGGGACAGAGAGCAATCAGCCCCAGCATTTT.

The CDR3 here is CASSERGKWQETQYF. Here the CDR3 DNA reads TGTGCCAGCAGTGAACGCGGAAAATGGCAAGAGACCCAGTACTTC. J is TRBJ2-5 and V is TRBV6-4, with no clear D. Trimming cost V 3 bases and J 2 bases, with 13 bases left between them. Per the germline V gene, CDR1 is MRHNA and CDR2 is SNTAGT. The CDR3 extends over 15 amino acids.

The V and J genes are TRBV6-5 and TRBJ1-1; D not resolved. The CDR3 runs 13 residues. V lost 6 bases and J 3 bases, leaving 11 bases between the germline ends. Germline-derived CDR1 and CDR2 are MNHEY and SVGAGI. This chain's CDR3 is CASSSMVHTEAFF. CDR3 coding DNA: TGTGCCAGCAGCTCGATGGTGCACACTGAAGCTTTCTTT.

With respect to this clone: Other nucleotide sequences in the sample specify the same CDR3. The chain links TRBV24-1 to TRBJ1-5; no clear D. CDR3 length equals 12 residues. V was shortened by 4 bases and J by 3 bases, with 3 bases between the two germline ends. The germline V gene encodes CDR1 KGHDR and CDR2 SFDVKD. CDR3 in DNA: TGTGCCACCAGTGACTCCAATCAGCCCCAGCATTTT. Encoded protein: CATSDSNQPQHF.

J is TRBJ1-2 and V is TRBV24-1; tentatively, D is TRBD1 (5 bases). Per germline, CDR1 KGHDR and CDR2 SFDVKD. Trimming removed 0 bases from V and 4 bases from J, with 17 bases in between. The CDR3 has 17 amino acids. This chain's CDR3 is CATSDLPHVLGVYGYTF. The CDR3 DNA follows: TGTGCCACCAGTGATTTGCCTCATGTGCTGGGGGTCTATGGCTACACCTTC.

V and J are TRBV24-1 and TRBJ2-5, with D unresolved. Trimming removed 4 bases at V and 0 bases at J, with 11 bases between. The CDR3 is made up of 15 amino acids. Germline-derived CDR1 and CDR2 are KGHDR and SFDVKD. The CDR3 DNA follows: TGTGCCACCAGTGACCCTGACGTCTACCAAGAGACCCAGTACTTC. Its translation: CATSDPDVYQETQYF.

V and J are TRBV4-3 and TRBJ2-5; TRBD1 is a possible D gene (6 bases). The CDR3 consists of 15 residues. V gave up 0 bases and J gave up 2 bases, with 10 bases separating them. The germline V gene has CDR1 LGHNA and CDR2 YSLEER. The CDR3: CASSQEGRGQETQYF. The CDR3 DNA reads TGCGCCAGCAGCCAAGAGGGTAGGGGGCAAGAGACCCAGTACTTC.

The rearrangement joins TRBV7-9 to TRBJ1-6; D call uncertain. CDR3 length equals 12 residues. With 1 base removed from V and 9 bases from J, the gap between germline ends came to 4 bases. Looked up from germline, CDR1 is SEHNR and CDR2 is FQNEAQ (reference sequence). The CDR3 bases are TGTGCCAGCAGCTTAGATAGTTCACCCCTCCACTTT. Protein: CASSLDSSPLHF.

The V gene is TRBV19, the J gene TRBJ1-6; 7 bases fit TRBD1. Germline V gene data show CDR1 as LNHDA and CDR2 as SQIVND (reference sequence). The CDR3 runs to 12 residues. The V and J ends lost 11 bases and 7 bases, in that order; junction bases with no gene match: 5. The CDR3 DNA reads as TGTGCCTCAGGGGGATACAATTCACCCCTCCACTTT. Its protein product is CASGGYNSPLHF.

The chain is built from TRBV28 and TRBJ1-5; 9 nucleotides line up with TRBD1. V dropped 4 bases and J dropped 7; count of bases not matched to a gene: 8. The CDR3 has 15 residues. The germline V gene encodes CDR1 MDHEN and CDR2 SYDVKM. CDR3 protein: CASSSLDRGEQPQHF. In DNA, the CDR3 is TGTGCCAGCAGTTCACTGGACAGGGGTGAGCAGCCCCAGCATTTT.